The 3 T cell receptor beta chains in this list originate from one sample, sequenced in a study of human T cells and chemical hapten exposure. Time point given: patch test 1, 2 weeks after DPC sensitization. Treatment given: therapeutic diphenylcyclopropenone sensitization with weekly scalp DPC. One entry per CDR3 protein, called by TCRdb with MiXCR from the RACE reads. Here the sample spans around 300,000 distinct CDR3 sequences, 6% to 8.5% being singletons. The sequences come from whole blood, collected in connection with sensitization to the hapten diphenylcyclopropenone (DPC). The source of these receptors is a woman in her late teens or twenties with alopecia areata. Some clones in this sample may be carry-over from other donors' samples.

The rearrangement uses TRBV5-8 and TRBJ2-2; D remains unclear. The V and J ends lost 2 bases and 7 bases respectively, with 12 bases between them. The CDR3 extends over 14 amino acids. Germline V CDR1 and CDR2: SGHTS, YDEGEE. The CDR3 DNA sequence: TGTGCCAGCAGCTTAGGTGGGGATGTCGGGGAGCTGTTTTTT. Its translation: CASSLGGDVGELFF.

The chain combines TRBV20-1 with TRBJ1-4; weak D call: TRBD1 (6 bases). The CDR3 runs 13 residues. V was cut by 6 bases and J by 5 bases, with 13 bases left in between. Germline-derived CDR1 and CDR2 are DFQATT and SNEGSKA (reference sequence). The CDR3 region has the DNA TGCAGTGCCTTTGACAGGTCCAATGAAAAACTGTTTTTT. It yields the protein CSAFDRSNEKLFF.

This clonotype showed up many times. The chain joins TRBV28 to TRBJ2-2; TRBD1 or TRBD2 may be the D gene (5 bases each). The CDR3 extends over 18 amino acids. Trimming shortened V by 2 bases and J by 0 bases, and 16 bases separated the two germline ends. CDR1 and CDR2 from the germline V gene are MDHEN and SYDVKM. The CDR3 loop is CASSLTARDRPNTGELFF. The DNA for the CDR3 is TGTGCCAGCAGTTTAACGGCCAGGGACCGACCGAACACCGGGGAGCTGTTTTTT.